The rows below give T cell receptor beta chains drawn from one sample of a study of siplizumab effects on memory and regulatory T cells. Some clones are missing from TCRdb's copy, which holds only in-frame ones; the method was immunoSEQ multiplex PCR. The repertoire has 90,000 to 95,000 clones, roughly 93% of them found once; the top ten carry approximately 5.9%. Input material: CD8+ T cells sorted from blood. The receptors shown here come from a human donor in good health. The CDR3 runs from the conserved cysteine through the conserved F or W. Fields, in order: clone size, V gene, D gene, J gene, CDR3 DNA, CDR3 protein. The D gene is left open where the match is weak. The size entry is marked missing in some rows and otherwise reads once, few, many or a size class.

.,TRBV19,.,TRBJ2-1,TGTGCCAGTAGTTCGAGGGGGGACTCCTACAATGAGCAGTTCTTC,CASSSRGDSYNEQFF
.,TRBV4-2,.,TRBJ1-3,TGTGCCAGCAGCCAAGAACGTGGCAGTGGAAACACCATATATTTT,CASSQERGSGNTIYF
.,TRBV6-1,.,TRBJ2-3,TGTGCCAGCATGGTAGCGGCGGCTAGCACAGATACGCAGTATTTT,CASMVAAASTDTQYF
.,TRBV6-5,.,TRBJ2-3,TGTGCCAGTGCGGGGGATACGCAGTATTTT,CASAGDTQYF
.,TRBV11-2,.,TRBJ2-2,TGTGCCAGCAGCTTAGATGTCAGGGCGACGAACACCGGGGAGCTGTTTTTT,CASSLDVRATNTGELFF
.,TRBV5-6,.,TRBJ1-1,TGTGCCAGCAGCATAGGTCAGGGGCGAGACACTGAAGCTTTCTTT,CASSIGQGRDTEAFF
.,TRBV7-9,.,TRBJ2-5,TGTGCCAGCAGCCACCCGACATCTCCCAAGTACTTC,CASSHPTSPKYF
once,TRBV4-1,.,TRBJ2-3,TGCGCCAGCAGCCAAGAAAGGGCGGGATCGGGGACAGATACGCAGTATTTT,CASSQERAGSGTDTQYF
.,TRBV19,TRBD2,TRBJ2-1,TGTGCCAGCATAGCGGGGGGGCACTACAATGAGCAGTTCTTC,CASIAGGHYNEQFF
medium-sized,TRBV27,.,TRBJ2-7,TGTGCCAGCAGTTTCACAGGGCTCGAGCAGTACTTC,CASSFTGLEQYF
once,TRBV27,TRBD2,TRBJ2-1,TGTGCCAGCAGATGGGAGCAGGGTAGCGGCGGGAGATACAATGAGCAGTTCTTC,CASRWEQGSGGRYNEQFF
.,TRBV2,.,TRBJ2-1,TGTGCCAGTGAAACCGGGACGGACTACAATGAGCAGTTCTTC,CASETGTDYNEQFF
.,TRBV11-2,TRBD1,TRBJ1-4,TGTGCCAGCAGCCACCTCGGACAGGGGGGGCGGGTGACAGTTTTT,CASSHLGQGGRVTVF
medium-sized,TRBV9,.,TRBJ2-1,TGTGCCAGCAGCGTAGGATGGGGCTCGGAGAATGAGCAGTTCTTC,CASSVGWGSENEQFF
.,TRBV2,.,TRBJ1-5,TGTGCCAGCAGTGTGGGGGGATATAGCAATCAGCCCCAGCATTTT,CASSVGGYSNQPQHF
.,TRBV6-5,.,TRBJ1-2,TGTGCCAGCAGTTACTCGACAACGGCTAACTATGGCTACACCTTC,CASSYSTTANYGYTF
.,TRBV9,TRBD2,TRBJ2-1,TGTGCCAGCAGCGTAGGGACGGGAGGATCCTACAATGAGCAGTTCTTC,CASSVGTGGSYNEQFF
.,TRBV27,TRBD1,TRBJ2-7,TGTGCCAGCGCCCCGGACCAACAGGGGGCCTGGGAGCAGTACTTC,CASAPDQQGAWEQYF
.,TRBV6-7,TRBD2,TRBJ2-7,TGTGCCAGCAATACCGGACTAGCGGGGTCCTACGAGCAGTACTTC,CASNTGLAGSYEQYF
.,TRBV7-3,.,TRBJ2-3,TGTGCCAGCAGCCGAACGGGGATGTGGACAGATACGCAGTATTTT,CASSRTGMWTDTQYF
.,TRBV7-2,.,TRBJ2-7,TGTGCCAGCAGCTTAGGGACTGCCCGGCCCTACGAGCAGTACTTC,CASSLGTARPYEQYF
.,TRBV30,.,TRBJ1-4,TGTGCCTGGAGTACAGGGTTCGGGGGAGGACTGTTTTTT,CAWSTGFGGGLFF
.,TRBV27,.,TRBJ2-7,TGTGCCAGCAGTTTGTCAGGACAGATCTCCTACGAGCAGTACTTC,CASSLSGQISYEQYF
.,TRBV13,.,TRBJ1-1,TGTGCCAGCAGCTTAAAGTCGGAGAACACTGAAGCTTTCTTT,CASSLKSENTEAFF
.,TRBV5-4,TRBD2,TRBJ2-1,TGTGCCAGCAGCTTGGAATTAGCGGGAGGAGTTGAGCAGTTCTTC,CASSLELAGGVEQFF